This T cell receptor (beta chain) was recovered during a study of OX40 agonist ivuxolimab in advanced cancers. A remark on this clone: Other DNA sequences within the sample encode an identical CDR3.

TCRdb keeps only in-frame clones here, not all; method: immunoSEQ multiplex PCR. The repertoire holds fewer than 8,000 clones, with roughly 87% as singletons. The CDR3 has 14 amino acids. Looked up from germline, CDR1 is LNHDA and CDR2 is SQIVND (reference sequence). Trimming stripped 1 base from V and 3 bases from J, with 10 bases between. This receptor was obtained from an adult with an advanced solid tumor such as melanoma, head and neck, liver or kidney cancer. This chain uses TRBV19 with TRBJ2-7; a weak D match, TRBD1 (5 bases). The sample consisted of CD4+ or CD8+ T cells sorted from blood, taken in a trial of the OX40 agonist ivuxolimab. CDR3 protein: CASSIGQGGYEQYF. In nucleotides, the CDR3 is TGTGCCAGTAGTATAGGTCAGGGTGGCTACGAGCAGTACTTC.